This TCR beta chain was found in a study of T cell responses to AZD1222 COVID-19 vaccine. Study observations and caveats: Unmutated variant regions are reportedly targeted by nearly half of spike-specific TCRs. Donors were chiefly white British, with a greater number of females, and clonal diversity was perhaps underestimated.

Looked up from germline, CDR1 is MGHRA and CDR2 is YSYEKL. V was trimmed by 7 bases and J by 4 bases, leaving 16 bases between them. This CDR3 is built from 14 residues. Sequencing used immunoSEQ multiplex PCR; TCRdb keeps in-frame clones, though not all of them. The sample has about 140,000 clones, 89% seen once; the top ten hold around 4.7%. This clone showed up just once. Its antigen remains unidentified. The specimen was peripheral blood, collected on day 0 of AZD1222 vaccination. The chain couples TRBV4-1 to TRBJ1-1, with D uncertain. The clonotype originates from an adult in good health. CDR3 region: CASNEWGVVTEAFF. The CDR3 coding sequence is TGCGCCAGCAACGAATGGGGTGTAGTCACTGAAGCTTTCTTT.